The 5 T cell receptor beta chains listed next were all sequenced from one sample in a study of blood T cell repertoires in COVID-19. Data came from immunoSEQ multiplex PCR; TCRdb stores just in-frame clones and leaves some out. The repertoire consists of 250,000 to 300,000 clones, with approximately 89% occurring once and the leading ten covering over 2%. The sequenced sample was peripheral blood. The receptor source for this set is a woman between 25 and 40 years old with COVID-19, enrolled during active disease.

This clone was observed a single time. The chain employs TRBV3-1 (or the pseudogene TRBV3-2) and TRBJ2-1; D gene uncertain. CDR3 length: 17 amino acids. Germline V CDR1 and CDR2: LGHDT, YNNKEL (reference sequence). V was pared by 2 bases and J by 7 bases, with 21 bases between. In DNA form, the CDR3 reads TGTGCCAGCAGCCAAATGCTTCGCGGCACACGCCGAAATGAGCAGTTCTTC. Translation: CASSQMLRGTRRNEQFF.

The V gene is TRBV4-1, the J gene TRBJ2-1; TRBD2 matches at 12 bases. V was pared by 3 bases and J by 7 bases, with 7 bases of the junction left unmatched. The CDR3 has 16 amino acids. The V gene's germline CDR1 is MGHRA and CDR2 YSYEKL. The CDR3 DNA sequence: TGCGCCAGCAGCCATCCCGGGACTAGCGGGCGAAATGAGCAGTTCTTC. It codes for CASSHPGTSGRNEQFF.

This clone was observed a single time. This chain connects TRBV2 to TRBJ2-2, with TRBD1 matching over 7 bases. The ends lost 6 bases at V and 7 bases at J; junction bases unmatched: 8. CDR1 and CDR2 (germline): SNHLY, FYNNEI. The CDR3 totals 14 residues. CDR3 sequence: CASRKGQNGGELFF. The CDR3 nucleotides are TGTGCCAGCAGAAAGGGACAGAATGGCGGGGAGCTGTTTTTT.

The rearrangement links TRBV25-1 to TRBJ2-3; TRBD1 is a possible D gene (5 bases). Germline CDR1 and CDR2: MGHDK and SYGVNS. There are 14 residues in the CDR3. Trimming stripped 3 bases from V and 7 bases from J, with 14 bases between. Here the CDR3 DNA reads TGTGCCAGCAGTGATCCCTCAGGGTGGCATACGCAGTATTTT. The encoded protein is CASSDPSGWHTQYF.

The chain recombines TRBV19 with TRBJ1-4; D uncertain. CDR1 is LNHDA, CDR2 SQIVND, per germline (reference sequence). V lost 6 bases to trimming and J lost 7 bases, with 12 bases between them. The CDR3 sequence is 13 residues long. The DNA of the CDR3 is TGTGCCAGTAGAACGTCGGCGGGTGAAAAACTGTTTTTT. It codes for CASRTSAGEKLFF.